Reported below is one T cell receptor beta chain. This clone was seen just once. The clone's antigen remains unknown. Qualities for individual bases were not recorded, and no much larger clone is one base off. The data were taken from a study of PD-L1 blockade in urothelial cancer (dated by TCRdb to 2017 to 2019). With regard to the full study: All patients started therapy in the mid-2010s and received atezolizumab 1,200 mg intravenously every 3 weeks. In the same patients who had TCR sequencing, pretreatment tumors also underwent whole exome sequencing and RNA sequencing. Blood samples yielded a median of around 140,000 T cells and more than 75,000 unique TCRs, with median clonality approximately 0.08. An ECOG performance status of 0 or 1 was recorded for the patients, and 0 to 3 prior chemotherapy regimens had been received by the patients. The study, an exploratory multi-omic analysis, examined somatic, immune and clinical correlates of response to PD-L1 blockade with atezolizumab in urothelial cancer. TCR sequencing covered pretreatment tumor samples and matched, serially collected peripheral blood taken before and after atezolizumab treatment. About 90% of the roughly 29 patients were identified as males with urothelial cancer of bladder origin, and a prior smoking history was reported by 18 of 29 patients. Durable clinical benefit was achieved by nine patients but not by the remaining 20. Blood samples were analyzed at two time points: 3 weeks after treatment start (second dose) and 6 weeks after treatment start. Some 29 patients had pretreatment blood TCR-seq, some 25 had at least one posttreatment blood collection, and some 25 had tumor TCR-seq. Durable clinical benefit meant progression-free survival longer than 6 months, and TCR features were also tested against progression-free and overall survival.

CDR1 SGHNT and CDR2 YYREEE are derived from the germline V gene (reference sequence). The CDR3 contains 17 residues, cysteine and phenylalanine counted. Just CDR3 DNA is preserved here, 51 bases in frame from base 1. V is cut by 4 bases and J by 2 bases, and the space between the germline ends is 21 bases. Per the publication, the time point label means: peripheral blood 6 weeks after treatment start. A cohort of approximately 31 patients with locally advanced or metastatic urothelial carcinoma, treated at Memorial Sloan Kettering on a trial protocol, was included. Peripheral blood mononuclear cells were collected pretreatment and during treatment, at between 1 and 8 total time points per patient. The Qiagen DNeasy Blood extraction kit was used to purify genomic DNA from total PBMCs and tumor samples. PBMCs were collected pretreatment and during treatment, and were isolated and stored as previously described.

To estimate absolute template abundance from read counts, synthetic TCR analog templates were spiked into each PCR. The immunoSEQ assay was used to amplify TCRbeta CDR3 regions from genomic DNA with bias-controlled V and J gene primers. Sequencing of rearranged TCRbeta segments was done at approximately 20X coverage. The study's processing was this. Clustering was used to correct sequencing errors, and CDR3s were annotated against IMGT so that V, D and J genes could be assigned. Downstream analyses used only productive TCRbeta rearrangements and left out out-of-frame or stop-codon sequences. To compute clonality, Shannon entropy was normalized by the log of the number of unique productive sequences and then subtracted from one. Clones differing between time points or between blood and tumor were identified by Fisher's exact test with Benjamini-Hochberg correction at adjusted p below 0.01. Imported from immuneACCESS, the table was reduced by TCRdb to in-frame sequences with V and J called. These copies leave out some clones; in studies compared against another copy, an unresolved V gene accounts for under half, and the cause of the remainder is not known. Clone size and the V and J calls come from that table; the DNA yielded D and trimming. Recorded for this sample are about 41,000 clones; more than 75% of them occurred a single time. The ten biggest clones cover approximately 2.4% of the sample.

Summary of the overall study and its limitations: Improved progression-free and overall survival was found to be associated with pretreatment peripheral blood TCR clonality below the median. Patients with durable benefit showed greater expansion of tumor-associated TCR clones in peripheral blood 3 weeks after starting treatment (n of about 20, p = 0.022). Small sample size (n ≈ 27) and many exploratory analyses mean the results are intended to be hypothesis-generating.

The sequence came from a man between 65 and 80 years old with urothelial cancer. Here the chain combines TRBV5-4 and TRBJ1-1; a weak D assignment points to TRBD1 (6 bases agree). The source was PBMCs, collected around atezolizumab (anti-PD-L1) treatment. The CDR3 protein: CASSRAGGAGVNTEAFF. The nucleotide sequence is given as TGTGCCAGCAGCCGGGCAGGTGGGGCAGGGGTAAACACTGAAGCTTTCTTT.